This T cell receptor (beta chain) was found in a study of vaccination and CD4 T cells after COVID-19. Whole-study context: Investigators drew the post-COVID samples a median roughly 98 days after diagnosis, with a range of 35 to 161.

Comment on this clonotype: What it recognizes is unknown.

Indicated treatment: approximately 9-day PBMC culture with coronavirus spike peptide pools or control peptides (ViraFEST assay). Expanded clonotypes were found by TCR sequencing after peptide-pool stimulation (ViraFEST). Each well received two million PBMCs, cultured with 8 to 10 IU/ml IL-2 and roughly 9 ug/ml peptide pools. Sequence data for DNA of cultured CD4+ T cells were generated by the Oncomine TCR Beta short-read assay. From the PCR reads, TCRdb called clonotypes with MiXCR, one entry per CDR3 protein. The table lists around 17,000 distinct CDR3 sequences, 45% to 65% of them singletons. The clonotype was recovered from a human donor who had recovered from COVID-19. Sequences were obtained from CD4+ T cells from blood, cultured in vitro.

CDR3 sequence (DNA): TGTGCCACCTTAGACAGGGCCTACTCTGGGGCCAACGTCCTGACTTTC. Encoded protein: CATLDRAYSGANVLTF. The chain couples TRBV10-3 to TRBJ2-6, with 7 bases fitting TRBD1. Looked up from germline, CDR1 is ENHRY and CDR2 is SYGVKD. The V and J ends lost 10 bases and 0 bases, in that order; junction bases with no gene match: 9. This CDR3 comprises 16 residues.